This TCR beta chain was retrieved from a study of blood T cell repertoires in COVID-19. Study-level background: Some COVID-19 samples were acute and others convalescent; all came from the United States, Italy and Spain. Sources were T cells, B-cell-depleted T cells, or PBMCs; the material itself was cDNA or gDNA.

This clone was recorded only once. The CDR3 length is 15 residues. Losses at the gene ends were 7 bases for V and 12 bases for J; bases not matched to a gene: 14. The germline gives CDR1 LNHDA, CDR2 SQIVND (reference sequence). Per the authors' pipeline: Cell counts per sample came from amplifying reference gene primers. Data came from immunoSEQ multiplex PCR; TCRdb stores just in-frame clones and leaves some out. Clone size and V and J calls were adopted from that table, with D and trimming inferred from the DNA. The profile shows around 300,000 clones, roughly 89% of them singletons. The V call is TRBV19, the J call TRBJ1-4; TRBD1 matches at 10 bases. The TCR comes from a woman younger than 45 with active or convalescent COVID-19. Sequenced input: peripheral blood. The CDR3: CASTPTGGIGGELFF. Here the CDR3 DNA reads TGTGCCAGTACCCCGACAGGGGGCATTGGAGGAGAACTGTTTTTT.